The clone carrying this T cell receptor beta chain was counted many times. Its antigen is unidentified. These data come from a study of regulatory T cells in long-lasting Graves disease. Time point noted: persistent/refractory GD, antithyroid drugs over 5 years with positive TRAb. PBMCs were the source of the RNA used for TCR sequencing. Graves' disease diagnosis was established per American Thyroid Association guidelines. From each patient, around 9 milliliters of peripheral blood was drawn and collected into an EDTA anticoagulant tube. Whole-study findings and limits: Persistent cases favored TRBV28, TRBJ1-2 and TRBJ2-5. Sampling was limited to peripheral blood rather than thyroid tissue.

Germline CDR1 and CDR2: SGHVS and FQNEAQ. This CDR3 spans 14 amino acids. V was clipped by 1 base and J by 2 bases, with 8 bases between them. Relying on iRepertoire HTBI primers and Arm-PCR of CDR3 regions, the team built TCR beta libraries. In TCRdb, the multiplex PCR reads were re-called with MiXCR into one record per CDR3 protein. Of 400,000 to 500,000 distinct CDR3 sequences listed, roughly 21% are singletons. The chain joins TRBV7-8 to TRBJ2-5; D gene ambiguous. The origin of this receptor is a female donor with Graves disease. Sample: peripheral blood mononuclear cells (PBMCs), taken when the disease was refractory, from a patient treated with antithyroid drugs. CDR3 residues: CASSLDFLQETQYF. CDR3 DNA: TGTGCCAGCAGCTTAGATTTCTTACAAGAGACCCAGTACTTC.